This T cell receptor (beta chain) comes out of a study of a mutant IDH1 vaccine in newly diagnosed glioma. Across the study: Vaccine dosing followed radiotherapy by 4-6 weeks, or accompanied temozolomide cycles. Earlier care involved radiotherapy, temozolomide, or both, and the majority received both. The study, taken as a whole, reports: Across multiple MHC alleles, 90% to 95% of patients had vaccine-induced responses.

Some clones are missing from TCRdb's copy, which holds only in-frame ones; the method was immunoSEQ multiplex PCR. The profile shows about 32,000 clones, more than 75% of them singletons. This CDR3 is 19 amino acids long. Germline V gene sequence: CDR1 LGHNA, CDR2 YNFKEQ. V trimming: 4 bases; J trimming: 1 base; junction bases outside the gene matches: 15. Time point: week 35, safety follow-up. The study gave 300 ug of mutant IDH1 20-mer peptide per vaccine dose, with topical imiquimod. This clone appeared a few times. Antigen: not known. This specimen consisted of PBMCs, obtained from a glioma patient whose treatment included an IDH1 peptide vaccine. The receptor comes from a man aged 25-45 years with glioma. This chain joins TRBV4-2 and TRBJ2-3; TRBD2 agrees at 9 bases. The CDR3 region has the DNA TGTGCCAGCAGCCCGAGAGGGGGCGTAGCGGGAGAGGGCACAGATACGCAGTATTTT. This encodes CASSPRGGVAGEGTDTQYF.